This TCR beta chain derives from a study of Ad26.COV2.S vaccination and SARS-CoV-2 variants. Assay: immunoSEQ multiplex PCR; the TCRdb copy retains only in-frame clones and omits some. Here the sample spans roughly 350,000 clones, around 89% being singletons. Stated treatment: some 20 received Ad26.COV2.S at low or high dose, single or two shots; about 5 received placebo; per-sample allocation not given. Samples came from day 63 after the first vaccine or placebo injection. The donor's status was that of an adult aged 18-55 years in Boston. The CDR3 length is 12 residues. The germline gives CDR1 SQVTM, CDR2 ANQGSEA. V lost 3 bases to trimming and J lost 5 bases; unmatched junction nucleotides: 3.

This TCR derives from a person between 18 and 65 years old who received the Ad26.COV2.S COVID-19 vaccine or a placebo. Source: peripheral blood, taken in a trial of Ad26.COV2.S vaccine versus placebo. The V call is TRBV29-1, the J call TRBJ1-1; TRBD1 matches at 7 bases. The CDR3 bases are TGCAGCGTTGACAGGGGGAGGACTGAAGCTTTCTTT. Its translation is CSVDRGRTEAFF. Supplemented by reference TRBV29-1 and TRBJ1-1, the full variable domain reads SAVISQKPSRDICQRGTSLTIQCQVDSQVTMMFWYRQQPGQSLTLIATANQGSEATYESGFVIDKFPISRPNLTFSTLTVSNMSPEDSSIYLCSVDRGRTEAFFGQGTRLTVV.